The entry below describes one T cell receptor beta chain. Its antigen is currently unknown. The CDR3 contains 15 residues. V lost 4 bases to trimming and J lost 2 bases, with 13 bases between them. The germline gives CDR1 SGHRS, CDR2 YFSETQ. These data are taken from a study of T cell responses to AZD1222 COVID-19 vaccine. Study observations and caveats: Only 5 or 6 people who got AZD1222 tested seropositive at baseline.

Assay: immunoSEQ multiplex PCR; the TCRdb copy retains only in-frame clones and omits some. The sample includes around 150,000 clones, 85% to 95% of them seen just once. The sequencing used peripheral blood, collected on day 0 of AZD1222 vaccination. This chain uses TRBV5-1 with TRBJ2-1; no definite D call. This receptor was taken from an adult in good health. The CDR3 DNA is TGCGCCAGCAGCCCCCAGAGTCTCCCCTACAATGAGCAGTTCTTC. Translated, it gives CASSPQSLPYNEQFF.